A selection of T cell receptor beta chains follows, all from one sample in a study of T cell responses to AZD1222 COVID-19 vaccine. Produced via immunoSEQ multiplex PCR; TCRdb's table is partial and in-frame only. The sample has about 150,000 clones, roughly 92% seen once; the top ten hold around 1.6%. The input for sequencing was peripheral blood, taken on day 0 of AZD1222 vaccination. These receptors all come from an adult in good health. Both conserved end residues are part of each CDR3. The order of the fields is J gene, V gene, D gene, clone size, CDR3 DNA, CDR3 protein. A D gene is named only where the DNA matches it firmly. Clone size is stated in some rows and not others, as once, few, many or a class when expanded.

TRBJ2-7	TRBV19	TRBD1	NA	TGTGCCAGTAGTCACAGGGGGTACGAGCAGTACTTC	CASSHRGYEQYF
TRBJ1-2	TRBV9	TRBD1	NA	TGTGCCAGCACTCGACAGGGTCTTCTTCGGTATGGCTACACCTTC	CASTRQGLLRYGYTF
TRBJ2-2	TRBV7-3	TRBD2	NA	TGTGCCAGCAGCTCCTCGGGACTAAACACCGGGGAGCTGTTTTTT	CASSSSGLNTGELFF
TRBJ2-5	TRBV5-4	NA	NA	TGTGCCAGCAGCTTGGAACACCAGGGGCTTTGGGAGACCCAGTACTTC	CASSLEHQGLWETQYF
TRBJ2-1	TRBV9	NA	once	TGTGCCAGCAGCGTAGATACTAGCTTCTACAATGAGCAGTTCTTC	CASSVDTSFYNEQFF
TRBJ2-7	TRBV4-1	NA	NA	TGCGCCAGCAGCCGAAAACGGGACGACTACGAGCAGTACTTC	CASSRKRDDYEQYF
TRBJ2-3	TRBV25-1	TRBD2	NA	TGTGCCAGCAGGCGCGGGGGAACTAGCACAGATACGCAGTATTTT	CASRRGGTSTDTQYF
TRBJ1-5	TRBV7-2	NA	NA	TGTGCCAGCAGCTCCGACAGGATTAGGAATCAGCCCCAGCATTTT	CASSSDRIRNQPQHF
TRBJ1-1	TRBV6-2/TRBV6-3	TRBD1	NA	TGTGCCAGCGGTTGGGTAAACAGGGGGCGAGCTTTCTTT	CASGWVNRGRAFF
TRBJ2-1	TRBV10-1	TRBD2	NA	TGCGCCAGCAGCGGGGGGACGGACTCCTACAATGAGCAGTTCTTC	CASSGGTDSYNEQFF
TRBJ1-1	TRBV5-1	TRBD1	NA	TGCGCCAGCAGCCGACAGGGGACCAACACTGAAGCTTTCTTT	CASSRQGTNTEAFF
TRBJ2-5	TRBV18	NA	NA	TGTGCCAGCTCACCAGTGACACAAGTCGGAGAGACCCAGTACTTC	CASSPVTQVGETQYF
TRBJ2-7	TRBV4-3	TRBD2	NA	TGCGCCAGCAGTCGAGGTAGCGGGGGAACATACGAGCAGTACTTC	CASSRGSGGTYEQYF
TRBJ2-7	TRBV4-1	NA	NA	TGCGCCAGCAGCCAAGAGCCCTCCTCCTACGAGCAGTACTTC	CASSQEPSSYEQYF
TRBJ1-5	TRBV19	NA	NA	TGTGCCAGTAGTATATGGGGGGAGCCCCAGCATTTT	CASSIWGEPQHF
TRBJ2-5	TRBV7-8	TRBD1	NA	TGTGCCAGCAGCACATACAGGGGGAGGGAGACCCAGTACTTC	CASSTYRGRETQYF
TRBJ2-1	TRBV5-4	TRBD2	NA	TGTGCCAGCAGCTCCCAGGGACTAGCGGTCAATGAGCAGTTCTTC	CASSSQGLAVNEQFF
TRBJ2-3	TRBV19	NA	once	TGTGCCAGTAGTATCGTGGGGGGAAGGGATACGCAGTATTTT	CASSIVGGRDTQYF
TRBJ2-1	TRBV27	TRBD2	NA	TGTGCCAGCAGTGCCTCCGGGACTAGGATATACAATGAGCAGTTCTTC	CASSASGTRIYNEQFF
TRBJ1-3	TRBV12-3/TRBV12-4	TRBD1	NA	TGTGCCAGCAGGCTCAGGGGGCGAAACACCATATATTTT	CASRLRGRNTIYF
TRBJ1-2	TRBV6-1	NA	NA	TGTGCCAGCAGTGAATTTACCTCTCGAGGCTACACCTTC	CASSEFTSRGYTF
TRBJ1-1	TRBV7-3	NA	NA	TGTGCCAGCAGCCCCACGGGGGGGAACACTGAAGCTTTCTTT	CASSPTGGNTEAFF
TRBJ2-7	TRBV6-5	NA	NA	TGTGCCAGCAGTTACTCGACCCTCACCCTGACCGAGCAGTACTTC	CASSYSTLTLTEQYF
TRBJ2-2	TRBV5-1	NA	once	TGCGCCAGCAGCTTGGTTCCGGGCACCGGCACCGGGGAGCTGTTTTTT	CASSLVPGTGTGELFF